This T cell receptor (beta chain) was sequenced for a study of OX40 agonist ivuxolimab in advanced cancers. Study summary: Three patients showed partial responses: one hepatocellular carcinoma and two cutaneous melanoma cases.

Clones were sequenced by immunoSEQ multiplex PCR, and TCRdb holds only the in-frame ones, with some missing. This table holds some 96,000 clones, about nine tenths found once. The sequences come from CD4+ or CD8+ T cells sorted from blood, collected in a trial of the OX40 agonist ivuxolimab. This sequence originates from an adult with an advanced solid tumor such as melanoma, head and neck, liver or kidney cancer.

In nucleotides, the CDR3 is TGTGCCAGCAGTGTCGAGGGGGGGAGCGAGCAGTACTTC. It encodes CASSVEGGSEQYF. The rearrangement joins TRBV6-1 to TRBJ2-7, with D possibly TRBD2 on 7 matching bases. The CDR3 contains 13 residues. CDR1 is MNHNS and CDR2 is SASEGT in the germline V gene. V lost 4 bases and J lost 6, with 13 bases in between.